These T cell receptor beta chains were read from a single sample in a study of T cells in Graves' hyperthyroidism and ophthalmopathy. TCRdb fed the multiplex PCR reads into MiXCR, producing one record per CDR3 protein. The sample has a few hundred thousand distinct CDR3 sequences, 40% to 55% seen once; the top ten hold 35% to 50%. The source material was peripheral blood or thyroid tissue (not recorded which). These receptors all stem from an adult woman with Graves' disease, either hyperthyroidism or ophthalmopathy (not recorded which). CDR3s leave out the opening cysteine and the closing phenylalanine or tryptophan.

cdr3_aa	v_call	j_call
SVEDRGQRNTIY	TRBV29-1	TRBJ1-3
ASSLRGTKAF	TRBV5-1	TRBJ1-1
ATSREGLGPDTQY	TRBV15	TRBJ2-3
ASSRDFDLGQVSQH	TRBV19	TRBJ1-5
AISSDRLNTEAF	TRBV10-3	TRBJ1-1
ASSQGGGAYGETQY	TRBV3-1	TRBJ2-5
ASSWEALGANVLT	TRBV7-9	TRBJ2-6
SARVGLPAREQY	TRBV20-1	TRBJ2-7
ASSHLNSNSPLH	TRBV3-1	TRBJ1-6
ASGLVGGYGYT	TRBV12-5	TRBJ1-2
ASSLPRGAGEETQY	TRBV7-2	TRBJ2-5
ASSPSGRGRETQY	TRBV6-1	TRBJ2-5
ASSYSLRFQETQY	TRBV6-6	TRBJ2-5
AITAHVAGELF	TRBV10-3	TRBJ2-2
ASSESSRGEAF	TRBV10-2	TRBJ1-1
ASSPPLGETQY	TRBV18	TRBJ2-5
ASRDSNTGELF	TRBV24-1	TRBJ2-2
ASSAGLAGDEETQY	TRBV7-3	TRBJ2-5
ASRRRSSGREETQY	TRBV5-1	TRBJ2-5
ASSGGSEQY	TRBV25-1	TRBJ2-7
ASSFDGRTEAF	TRBV7-8	TRBJ1-1
ATSGQLNEKLF	TRBV15	TRBJ1-4
ASSRTVRT	TRBV10-3	TRBJ2-6
ASSPRDLYISSQH	TRBV19	TRBJ1-5
ASSGDGEYGYT	TRBV12-3/TRBV12-4	TRBJ1-2
ATSRGGARGEKLF	TRBV15	TRBJ1-4
ASSTGQGASGGTTEAF	TRBV5-1	TRBJ1-1
ASSSDYRGTLNTEAF	TRBV5-6	TRBJ1-1
ATSGSGGTQY	TRBV24-1	TRBJ2-5
ASSQRQSSPLH	TRBV6-2/TRBV6-3	TRBJ1-6
SASLAGGPYQETQY	TRBV20-1	TRBJ2-5
ATSSQGENTEAF	TRBV15	TRBJ1-1
ASLGNRFLH	TRBV28	TRBJ1-6
ASSLVSGGWNSPLH	TRBV11-3	TRBJ1-6
ASSEQVEETQY	TRBV10-1	TRBJ2-5
ASRQGANSNQPQH	TRBV19	TRBJ1-5
SASYRVSNQPQH	TRBV20-1	TRBJ1-5
SATPSEQY	TRBV20-1	TRBJ2-7
ASSEAAWEYGYT	TRBV6-2/TRBV6-3	TRBJ1-2
ASWGGALNTEAF	TRBV28	TRBJ1-1
ASSLDLLGIYEQY	TRBV11-2	TRBJ2-7
ASSFTDADEQY	TRBV7-9	TRBJ2-7